This TCR beta chain was sequenced in a study of OX40 agonist ivuxolimab in advanced cancers. Sequenced by immunoSEQ multiplex PCR; TCRdb stores in-frame clones only, minus some. The data contain tens of thousands of clones, 80% to 95% of them singletons. The germline V gene has CDR1 SGDLS and CDR2 YYNGEE. This CDR3 has 15 residues. Deletions cut 4 bases from V and 1 base from J, with 12 bases between. This material consisted of CD4+ or CD8+ T cells sorted from blood, taken in a trial of the OX40 agonist ivuxolimab. The source of this sequence is an adult with an advanced solid tumor such as melanoma, head and neck, liver or kidney cancer. The rearrangement links TRBV9 to TRBJ2-1, with D maybe TRBD2 (6 bases). The CDR3 DNA is TGTGCCAGCAGCCCGGGACTGCCTTCCTACAATGAGCAGTTCTTC. Its translation: CASSPGLPSYNEQFF.